What follows are 14 T cell receptor beta chains derived from one specimen sequenced in a study of graft-versus-host responses after intestinal transplantation. These receptors' antigens are unknown. The method was immunoSEQ multiplex PCR; TCRdb's version includes in-frame clones alone and lacks a portion of them. The data contain around 84,000 clones, 80% to 85% of them seen just once; the ten biggest clones take up about 18%. The material was unstimulated CD8+ T cells sorted from spleen or lymph node cells, obtained before intestinal transplant. These receptors were taken from a human donor who received an intestinal transplant.

The rearrangement uses TRBV23-1 and TRBJ2-2, with 7 positions matching TRBD2. TRBV23-1 is an ORF, with its function uncertain. The CDR3 spans 16 residues. V trimming: 4 bases; J trimming: 1 base; junction bases outside the gene matches: 6. In DNA form, the CDR3 reads TGCGCCAGCAGTCGCTTTGGGGGGGAGAACACCGGGGAGCTGTTTTTT. Translation gives CASSRFGGENTGELFF.

The chain links TRBV4-1 to TRBJ1-5, with 7 nucleotides matching TRBD1. The CDR3 spans 16 residues. Per germline, CDR1 MGHRA and CDR2 YSYEKL. After removal of 0 bases from V and 4 bases from J, the junction contained 6 bases not matched to a gene. The DNA for the CDR3 is TGCGCCAGCAGCCAAGAAATGGGACAGTGGAATCAGCCCCAGCATTTT. Its translation is CASSQEMGQWNQPQHF.

The V gene is TRBV19, the J gene TRBJ2-1; no clear D. Trimming took 2 bases from V and 4 from J, leaving 0 bases between them. Germline V gives CDR1 LNHDA, CDR2 SQIVND (reference sequence). This CDR3 is 11 amino acids long. The CDR3 here is CASSIYNEQFF. CDR3 nucleotides: TGTGCCAGTAGTATATACAATGAGCAGTTCTTC.

This chain links TRBV7-9 with TRBJ2-1; D is undetermined. The CDR3 totals 12 residues. Trimming shortened V by 5 bases and J by 4 bases, and 6 bases separated the two germline ends. Looked up from germline, CDR1 is SEHNR and CDR2 is FQNEAQ (reference sequence). The CDR3 coding sequence is TGTGCCAGCAGCCAACAGTACAATGAGCAGTTCTTC. Amino acid sequence: CASSQQYNEQFF.

This chain joins TRBV10-3 and TRBJ1-1, with D perhaps matching TRBD1 (6 bases). The V gene's germline CDR1 is ENHRY and CDR2 SYGVKD. The CDR3 covers 15 residues. The germline V and J ends were trimmed by 7 bases and 6 bases, with 21 bases remaining between them. The CDR3 region has the DNA TGTGCCATCATCGGGTCCCGGCAGGGGACCCCTGAAGCTTTCTTT. As protein: CAIIGSRQGTPEAFF.

This clone has only a few counts. V usage is TRBV9 and J usage is TRBJ2-7; 8 bases are a match to TRBD1. The CDR3 runs 15 residues. Germline CDR1 SGDLS, CDR2 YYNGEE. V was clipped by 0 bases and J by 0 bases; unmatched bases: 2. The CDR3 coding sequence is TGTGCCAGCAGCGTAGCAGGACAGGGCTCCTACGAGCAGTACTTC. As protein: CASSVAGQGSYEQYF. The variable domain in full, completed from reference TRBV9 and TRBJ2-7, reads DSGVTQTPKHLITATGQRVTLRCSPRSGDLSVYWYQQSLDQGLQFLIQYYNGEERAKGNILERFSAQQFPDLHSELNLSSLELGDSALYFCASSVAGQGSYEQYFGPGTRLTVT.

This sequence joins TRBV11-1 and TRBJ1-5; 8 bases are a match to TRBD1. The V and J ends lost 6 bases and 5 bases, in that order; junction bases with no gene match: 3. The CDR3 contains 13 residues. Per the germline V gene, CDR1 is SGHAT and CDR2 is FQDESV (reference sequence). CDR3 nucleotides: TGTGCCAGCAGTAAGACAGGGGATCAGCCCCAGCATTTT. This sequence encodes CASSKTGDQPQHF. Together with reference TRBV11-1 and TRBJ1-5, the CDR3 gives the full variable domain: EAEVAQSPRYKITEKSQAVAFWCDPISGHATLYWYRQILGQGPELLVQFQDESVVDDSQLPKDRFSAERLKGVDSTLKIQPAELGDSAMYLCASSKTGDQPQHFGDGTRLSIL.

The genes are TRBV27 and TRBJ2-1; weak D call: TRBD2 (6 bases). Between the trimmed V and J ends, which lost 3 bases and 0 bases, there was a span of 18 bases. Germline values: CDR1 MNHEY, CDR2 SMNVEV (reference sequence). The CDR3 has 18 amino acids. CDR3: CASSFGTPLHSSYNEQFF. In nucleotides, the CDR3 is TGTGCCAGCAGTTTCGGGACTCCTCTCCATAGCTCCTACAATGAGCAGTTCTTC.

The chain employs TRBV18 and TRBJ2-5, with TRBD2 identical over 8 bases. CDR1 is KGHSH and CDR2 is LQKENI in the germline V gene. V dropped 3 bases and J dropped 9; count of bases not matched to a gene: 12. The CDR3 runs to 15 residues. CDR3 bases: TGTGCCAGCTCACCCCCCGGGAGGGGACCTTGGTCCCAGTACTTC. Its protein is CASSPPGRGPWSQYF.

V and J are TRBV13 and TRBJ2-3, with TRBD2 identical over 9 bases. The CDR3 spans 16 residues. The germline gives CDR1 PRHDT, CDR2 FYEKMQ (reference sequence). Trimming cost V 2 bases and J 2 bases; bases outside gene matches: 5. The CDR3 protein is CASSLWTSDITDTQYF. As DNA, the CDR3 is TGTGCCAGCAGCTTATGGACTAGCGATATCACAGATACGCAGTATTTT.

The rearrangement joins TRBV18 to TRBJ1-6; 9 nucleotides agree with TRBD1. Trimming took 1 base from V and 0 from J; bases not matched to a gene: 13. The CDR3 consists of 21 residues. CDR1 KGHSH and CDR2 LQKENI come from the germline V gene. CDR3 DNA sequence: TGTGCCAGCTCACCACTTCTTCTGGACAGGGGCGTTAGCTCCTATAATTCACCCCTCCACTTT. Translated: CASSPLLLDRGVSSYNSPLHF.

This clone was counted only a few times. This chain connects TRBV5-4 to TRBJ2-7; 8 bases match TRBD2. Looked up from germline, CDR1 is SGHNT and CDR2 is YYREEE (reference sequence). This CDR3 has 14 residues. The V segment lost 0 bases and the J segment 3 bases; nucleotides outside the gene matches: 2. CDR3 nucleotides: TGTGCCAGCAGCTTGGGACTAGCGAGCTACGAGCAGTACTTC. It codes for CASSLGLASYEQYF.

The chain links TRBV11-2 to TRBJ1-4; 10 bases map to TRBD1. V shed 2 bases and J 15 bases; nucleotides not matched to a gene: 3. This CDR3 is built from 12 residues. The V gene's germline CDR1 is SGHAT and CDR2 FQNNGV. The CDR3 DNA sequence: TGTGCCAGCAGCTTAAAAGGGACAGGGGTGTTTTTT. Translating it yields CASSLKGTGVFF.

Of note for this clone: Germline is not matched at one junction end, which may reflect a read error. This sequence joins TRBV11-2 and TRBJ2-1, with D possibly being TRBD1 or TRBD2 (5 bases each). The germline CDR1 and CDR2 sequences are SGHAT and FQNNGV. This CDR3 region has 15 residues. The DNA for the CDR3 is TGTGCCAACAGCTTAGGAATTGGGGGACCGGATGAGCAGTTCTTC. It translates to CANSLGIGGPDEQFF.